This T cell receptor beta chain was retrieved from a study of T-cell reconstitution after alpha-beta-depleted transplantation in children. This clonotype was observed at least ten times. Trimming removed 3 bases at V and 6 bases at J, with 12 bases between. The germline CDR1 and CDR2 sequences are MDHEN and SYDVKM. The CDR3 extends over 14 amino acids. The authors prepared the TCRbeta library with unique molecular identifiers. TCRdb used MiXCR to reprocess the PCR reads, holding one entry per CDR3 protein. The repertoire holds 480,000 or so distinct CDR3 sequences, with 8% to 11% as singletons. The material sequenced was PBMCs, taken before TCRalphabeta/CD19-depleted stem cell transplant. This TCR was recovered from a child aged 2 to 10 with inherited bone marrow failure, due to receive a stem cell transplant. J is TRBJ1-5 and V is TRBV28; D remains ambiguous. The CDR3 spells CASSFLAGAQPQHF. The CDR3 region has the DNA TGTGCCAGCAGTTTCTTGGCAGGAGCTCAGCCCCAGCATTTT.